This is a list of T cell receptor beta chains from one sample in a study of vaccination effects on CD4 cells after COVID-19. These receptors' antigens are unknown. Method: immunoSEQ multiplex PCR; TCRdb's copy keeps in-frame clones and lacks some. Of about 58,000 clones detected, over 65% appear once; the ten largest clones hold approximately 2.8%. The source was CD4+ T cells from PBMCs cultured without peptide, collected before COVID-19 vaccination. The source is a human donor who received a COVID-19 vaccine. Both conserved end residues are part of each CDR3. A D gene is named only where the DNA matches it firmly. Where a row states a size, it is once, few, many or the class of an expanded clone; other rows omit it.

len,v_gene,d_gene,j_gene,abundance,CDR3aa,CDR3nt
13,TRBV19,-,TRBJ1-5,-,CASTGTRNEPQHF,TGTGCCAGTACGGGGACAAGGAATGAGCCCCAGCATTTT
15,TRBV5-4,TRBD1,TRBJ2-3,-,CASSLAGQSTDTQYF,TGTGCCAGCAGCTTGGCGGGACAGAGCACAGATACGCAGTATTTT
15,TRBV30,-,TRBJ1-5,-,CAWSVRGGSNQPQHF,TGTGCCTGGAGTGTACGAGGAGGTAGCAATCAGCCCCAGCATTTT
14,TRBV5-1,-,TRBJ1-3,few,CASSQVPTGNTIYF,TGCGCCAGCAGCCAGGTTCCGACCGGAAACACCATATATTTT
15,TRBV11-2,-,TRBJ1-1,few,CASSPRGAGSTEAFF,TGTGCCAGCAGCCCGCGGGGGGCGGGTTCCACTGAAGCTTTCTTT
15,TRBV7-6,-,TRBJ1-1,-,CASSLYPGMNTEAFF,TGTGCCAGCAGCTTATATCCAGGGATGAACACTGAAGCTTTCTTT
13,TRBV30,-,TRBJ2-2,-,CAWSVRQNGELFF,TGTGCCTGGAGTGTACGGCAGAACGGGGAGCTGTTTTTT
14,TRBV20-1,-,TRBJ2-3,-,CSASPGASTDTQYF,TGCAGTGCTAGTCCCGGGGCTAGCACAGATACGCAGTATTTT
13,TRBV12-3/TRBV12-4,-,TRBJ2-5,-,CASRPGHPETQYF,TGTGCCAGCAGACCCGGACATCCGGAGACCCAGTACTTC
16,TRBV24-1,TRBD1,TRBJ2-1,-,CATSEPGQGRKDEQFF,TGTGCCACCAGTGAGCCAGGACAGGGAAGGAAGGATGAGCAGTTCTTC
14,TRBV7-3,-,TRBJ2-3,-,CASSAQGGTDTQYF,TGTGCCAGCAGCGCCCAGGGGGGTACAGATACGCAGTATTTT
14,TRBV5-1,-,TRBJ2-3,few,CASSYGQSTDTQYF,TGCGCCAGCAGCTACGGACAGAGCACAGATACGCAGTATTTT
13,TRBV30,-,TRBJ2-5,once,CAWSVGGRETQYF,TGTGCCTGGAGTGTTGGAGGGAGAGAGACCCAGTACTTC
13,TRBV7-2,-,TRBJ1-2,-,CASSLGRNYGYTF,TGTGCCAGCAGCTTAGGGCGGAACTATGGCTACACCTTC
13,TRBV11-2,-,TRBJ1-2,-,CASSLAQRDGYTF,TGTGCCAGCAGCTTAGCACAGAGGGATGGCTACACCTTC
15,TRBV7-6,-,TRBJ1-2,few,CASSLVAGQVYGYTF,TGTGCCAGCAGCTTAGTGGCAGGGCAAGTCTATGGCTACACCTTC
14,TRBV7-3,-,TRBJ1-2,-,CASSLKKDGPGYTF,TGTGCCAGCAGCCTAAAAAAGGACGGCCCTGGCTACACCTTC
12,TRBV12-3/TRBV12-4,-,TRBJ1-1,-,CASSKTGRGAFF,TGTGCCAGCAGCAAAACAGGGAGGGGCGCTTTCTTT
12,TRBV29-1,TRBD1,TRBJ2-3,-,CSVDTGADTQYF,TGCAGCGTTGACACAGGGGCAGATACGCAGTATTTT
13,TRBV7-2,-,TRBJ2-5,-,CASSPGSRETQYF,TGTGCCAGCAGCCCCGGGTCAAGGGAGACCCAGTACTTC
16,TRBV10-3,-,TRBJ2-3,-,CAISDPGRGSTDTQYF,TGTGCCATCAGTGACCCCGGCCGGGGAAGCACAGATACGCAGTATTTT
15,TRBV5-5,-,TRBJ1-6,few,CASSLGDTDNSPLHF,TGTGCCAGCAGCTTGGGGGACACCGATAATTCACCCCTCCACTTT
15,TRBV2,-,TRBJ2-1,-,CASSETGSYYNEQFF,TGTGCCAGCAGTGAAACGGGGAGCTACTACAATGAGCAGTTCTTC
16,TRBV7-2,-,TRBJ1-5,-,CASSLVGSGDNQPQHF,TGTGCCAGCAGCTTAGTTGGGTCGGGGGACAATCAGCCCCAGCATTTT
11,TRBV6-5,-,TRBJ1-1,-,CASKGVTEAFF,TGTGCCAGCAAGGGGGTGACTGAAGCTTTCTTT
14,TRBV20-1,-,TRBJ1-5,-,CSASTGGGNQPQHF,TGCAGTGCTAGTACGGGGGGCGGCAATCAGCCCCAGCATTTT
15,TRBV24-1,TRBD2,TRBJ2-1,-,CATSDLSLAGNEQFF,TGTGCCACCAGTGATTTGAGTCTAGCGGGCAATGAGCAGTTCTTC
13,TRBV5-1,-,TRBJ1-5,-,CASSPGGSQPQHF,TGCGCCAGCAGCCCCGGGGGGAGCCAGCCCCAGCATTTT
15,TRBV5-6,-,TRBJ1-4,once,CASSLPGRGNEKLFF,TGTGCCAGCAGCTTACCGGGACGGGGGAATGAAAAACTGTTTTTT
14,TRBV5-1,-,TRBJ1-1,once,CASSLVGDRQEAFF,TGCGCCAGCAGCTTGGTTGGGGATAGACAGGAAGCTTTCTTT
16,TRBV6-2/TRBV6-3,TRBD2,TRBJ2-5,-,CASSYSLAGSWKTQYF,TGTGCCAGCAGTTACTCCCTAGCGGGGTCTTGGAAGACCCAGTACTTC
15,TRBV3-1/TRBV3-2,TRBD2,TRBJ2-3,-,CASRVRGGRTDTQYF,TGTGCCAGCAGGGTACGCGGGGGGCGCACAGATACGCAGTATTTT
15,TRBV7-2,TRBD1,TRBJ1-2,-,CASSPDREKAYGYTF,TGTGCCAGCAGCCCGGACAGGGAGAAAGCCTATGGCTACACCTTC
16,TRBV7-2,TRBD2,TRBJ2-5,-,CASSLSASGGAVTQYF,TGTGCCAGCAGCTTAAGTGCTAGCGGGGGGGCAGTGACCCAGTACTTC
15,TRBV6-6,-,TRBJ2-1,-,CASRPQDRLANEQFF,TGTGCCAGCAGGCCCCAAGACCGCCTAGCCAATGAGCAGTTCTTC
15,TRBV28,-,TRBJ1-5,-,CASSSPGQLRQPQHF,TGTGCCAGCAGTTCACCGGGACAATTAAGGCAGCCCCAGCATTTT
15,TRBV13,TRBD2,TRBJ2-3,-,CASSLFGGASDTQYF,TGTGCCAGCAGCTTATTCGGGGGGGCTTCAGATACGCAGTATTTT
15,TRBV7-2,-,TRBJ1-3,-,CASSLGLFSGNTIYF,TGTGCCAGCAGCTTAGGTCTGTTCTCTGGAAACACCATATATTTT
13,TRBV12-3/TRBV12-4,-,TRBJ1-1,-,CASSFRAGTEAFF,TGTGCCAGCAGTTTTCGGGCGGGAACTGAAGCTTTCTTT
15,TRBV6-5,-,TRBJ2-6,-,CASSYVSSGANVLTF,TGTGCCAGCAGTTACGTAAGCTCTGGGGCCAACGTCCTGACTTTC
14,TRBV6-5,-,TRBJ2-3,once,CASSYRSGSDTQYF,TGTGCCAGCAGTTACAGGTCAGGGTCCGATACGCAGTATTTT
16,TRBV7-2,TRBD2,TRBJ2-3,-,CASSLDLIGGTDTQYF,TGTGCCAGCAGCTTAGATCTTATCGGGGGGACAGATACGCAGTATTTT
15,TRBV5-1,TRBD2,TRBJ2-5,-,CASRLGLADGYSQYF,TGCGCCAGCAGACTCGGACTAGCGGATGGTTATTCCCAGTACTTC
14,TRBV19,TRBD1,TRBJ1-5,-,CASSTGQGNQPQHF,TGTGCCAGTAGTACGGGACAGGGGAATCAGCCCCAGCATTTT
13,TRBV6-5,-,TRBJ1-5,-,CASRTESNQPQHF,TGTGCCAGCCGGACAGAGAGCAATCAGCCCCAGCATTTT